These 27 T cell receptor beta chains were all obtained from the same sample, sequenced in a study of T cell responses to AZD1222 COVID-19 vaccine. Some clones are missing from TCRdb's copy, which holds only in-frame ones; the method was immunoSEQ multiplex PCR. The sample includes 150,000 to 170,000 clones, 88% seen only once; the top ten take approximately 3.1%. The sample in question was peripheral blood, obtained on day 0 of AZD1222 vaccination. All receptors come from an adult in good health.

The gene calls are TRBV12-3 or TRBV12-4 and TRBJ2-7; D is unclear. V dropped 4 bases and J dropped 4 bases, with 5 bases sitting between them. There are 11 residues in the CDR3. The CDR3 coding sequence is TGTGCCAGCAGTTACCGATACGAGCAGTACTTC. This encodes CASSYRYEQYF.

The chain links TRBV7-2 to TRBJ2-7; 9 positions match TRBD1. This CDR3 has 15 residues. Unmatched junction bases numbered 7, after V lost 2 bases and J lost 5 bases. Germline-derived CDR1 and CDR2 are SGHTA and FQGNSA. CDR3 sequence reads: CASSLFGTGSNEQYF. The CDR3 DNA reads TGTGCCAGCAGCTTATTTGGGACAGGGTCCAACGAGCAGTACTTC.

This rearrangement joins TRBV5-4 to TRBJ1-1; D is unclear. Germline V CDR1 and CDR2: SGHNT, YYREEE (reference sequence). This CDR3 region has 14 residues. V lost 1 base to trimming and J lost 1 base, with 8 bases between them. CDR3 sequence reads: CASSLRGGNTEAFF. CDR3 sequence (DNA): TGTGCCAGCAGCTTGCGTGGTGGGAACACTGAAGCTTTCTTT.

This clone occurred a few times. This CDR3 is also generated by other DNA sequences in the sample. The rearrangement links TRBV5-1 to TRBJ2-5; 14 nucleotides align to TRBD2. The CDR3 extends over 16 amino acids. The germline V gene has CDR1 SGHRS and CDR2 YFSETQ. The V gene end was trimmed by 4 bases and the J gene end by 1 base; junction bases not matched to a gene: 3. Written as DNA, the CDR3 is TGCGCCAGCAGCCCAGGACTAGCGGGGGGCCAAGAGACCCAGTACTTC. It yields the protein CASSPGLAGGQETQYF.

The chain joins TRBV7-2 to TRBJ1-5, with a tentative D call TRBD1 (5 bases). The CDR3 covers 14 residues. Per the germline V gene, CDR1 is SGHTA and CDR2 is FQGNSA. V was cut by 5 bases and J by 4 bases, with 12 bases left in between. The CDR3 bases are TGTGCCAGCAGCCTAAGGCGGGGGAATCAGCCCCAGCATTTT. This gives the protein CASSLRRGNQPQHF.

The CDR3 DNA is TGTGCCAGCAGTTTACAAGGGTACGAGCAGTACTTC. It yields the protein CASSLQGYEQYF. The chain is built from TRBV28 and TRBJ2-7; no reliable D call. V lost 2 bases and J 4 bases, leaving 6 bases between the germline ends. The CDR3 sequence is 12 residues long. Germline CDR1 is MDHEN and CDR2 is SYDVKM.

The CDR3 loop reads CASSPGAGGYEQYF. CDR3 DNA sequence: TGCGCCAGCAGCCCGGGAGCGGGGGGGTACGAGCAGTACTTC. This rearrangement joins TRBV5-1 to TRBJ2-7; 10 bases match TRBD2. The CDR3 has 14 amino acids. CDR1 is SGHRS and CDR2 is YFSETQ in the germline V gene. V dropped 4 bases and J dropped 4; count of bases not matched to a gene: 5.

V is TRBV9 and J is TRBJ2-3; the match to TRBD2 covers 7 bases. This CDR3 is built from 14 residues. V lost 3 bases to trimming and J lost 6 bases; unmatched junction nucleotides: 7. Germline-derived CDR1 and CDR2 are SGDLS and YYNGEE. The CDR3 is CASSEGWEGDTQYF. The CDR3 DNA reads TGTGCCAGCAGCGAGGGGTGGGAGGGGGATACGCAGTATTTT.

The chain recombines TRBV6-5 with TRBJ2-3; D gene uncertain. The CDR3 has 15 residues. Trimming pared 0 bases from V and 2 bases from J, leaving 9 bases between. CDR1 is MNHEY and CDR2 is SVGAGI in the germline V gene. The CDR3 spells CASSYSYSLTDTQYF. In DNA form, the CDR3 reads TGTGCCAGCAGTTACTCGTACAGCCTCACAGATACGCAGTATTTT.

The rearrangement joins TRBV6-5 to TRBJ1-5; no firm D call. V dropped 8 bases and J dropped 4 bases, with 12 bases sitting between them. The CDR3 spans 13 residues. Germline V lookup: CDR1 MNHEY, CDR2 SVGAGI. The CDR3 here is CASRGGLNQPQHF. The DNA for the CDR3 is TGTGCCAGCCGAGGAGGGCTTAATCAGCCCCAGCATTTT.

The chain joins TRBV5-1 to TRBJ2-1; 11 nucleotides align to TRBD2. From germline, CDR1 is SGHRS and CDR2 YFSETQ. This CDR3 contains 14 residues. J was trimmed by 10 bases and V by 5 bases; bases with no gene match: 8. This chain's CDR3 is CASSAGTSGSEQFF. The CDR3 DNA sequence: TGCGCCAGCAGTGCCGGGACTAGCGGCTCGGAGCAGTTCTTC.

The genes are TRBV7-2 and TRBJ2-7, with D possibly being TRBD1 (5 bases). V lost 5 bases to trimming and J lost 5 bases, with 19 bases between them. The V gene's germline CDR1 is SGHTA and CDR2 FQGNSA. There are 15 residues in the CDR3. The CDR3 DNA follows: TGTGCCAGCAGCCCGACGCAGGGAAAGTTCGACGAGCAGTACTTC. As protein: CASSPTQGKFDEQYF.

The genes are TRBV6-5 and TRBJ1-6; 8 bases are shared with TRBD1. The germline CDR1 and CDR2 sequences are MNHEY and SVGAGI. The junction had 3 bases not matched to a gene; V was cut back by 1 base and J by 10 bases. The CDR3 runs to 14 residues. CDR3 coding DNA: TGTGCCAGCAGTTACTTGGACAGGGAGTCACCCCTCCACTTT. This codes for CASSYLDRESPLHF.

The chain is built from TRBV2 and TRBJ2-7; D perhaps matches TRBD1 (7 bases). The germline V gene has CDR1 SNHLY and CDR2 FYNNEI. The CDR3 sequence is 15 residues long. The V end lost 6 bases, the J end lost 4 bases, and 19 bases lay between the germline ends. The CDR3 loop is CASSESGGPSYEQYF. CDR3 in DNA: TGTGCCAGCAGCGAATCAGGGGGGCCGAGTTACGAGCAGTACTTC.

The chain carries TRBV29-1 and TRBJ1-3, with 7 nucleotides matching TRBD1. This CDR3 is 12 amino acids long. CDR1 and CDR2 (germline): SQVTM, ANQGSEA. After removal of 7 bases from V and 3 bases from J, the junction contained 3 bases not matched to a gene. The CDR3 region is CSATGDGNTIYF. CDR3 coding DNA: TGCAGCGCTACAGGGGATGGAAACACCATATATTTT.

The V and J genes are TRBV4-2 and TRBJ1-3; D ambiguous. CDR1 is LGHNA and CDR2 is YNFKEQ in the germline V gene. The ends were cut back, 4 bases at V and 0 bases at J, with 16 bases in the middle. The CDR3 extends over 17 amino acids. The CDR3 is CASSPEMTRYSGNTIYF. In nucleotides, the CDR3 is TGTGCCAGCAGCCCAGAGATGACGAGGTACTCTGGAAACACCATATATTTT.

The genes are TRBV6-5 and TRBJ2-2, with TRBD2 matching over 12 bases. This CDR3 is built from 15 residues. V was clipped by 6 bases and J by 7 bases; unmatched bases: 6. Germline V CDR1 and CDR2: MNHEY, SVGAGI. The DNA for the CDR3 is TGTGCCAGCAGCCGGACTAGCGGGGTTTTCGGGGAGCTGTTTTTT. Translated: CASSRTSGVFGELFF.

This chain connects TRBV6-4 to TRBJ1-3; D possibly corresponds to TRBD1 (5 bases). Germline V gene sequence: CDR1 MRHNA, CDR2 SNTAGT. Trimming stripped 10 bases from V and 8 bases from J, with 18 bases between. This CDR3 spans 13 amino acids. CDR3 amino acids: CAMNRTKGDTIYF. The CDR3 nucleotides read TGTGCCATGAACAGGACCAAAGGGGACACCATATATTTT.

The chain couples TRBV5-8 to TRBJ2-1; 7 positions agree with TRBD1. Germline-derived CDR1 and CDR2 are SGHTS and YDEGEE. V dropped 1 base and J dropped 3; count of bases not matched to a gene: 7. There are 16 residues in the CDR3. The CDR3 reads CASSLLGTEFYNEQFF. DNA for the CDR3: TGTGCCAGCAGCTTGCTTGGGACAGAGTTCTACAATGAGCAGTTCTTC.

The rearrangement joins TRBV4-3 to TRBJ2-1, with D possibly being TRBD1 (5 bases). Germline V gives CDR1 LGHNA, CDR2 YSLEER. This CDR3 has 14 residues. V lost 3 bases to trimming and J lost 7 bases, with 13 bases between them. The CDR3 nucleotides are TGCGCCAGCAGCCACCCCAGGGCAGAAAATGAGCAGTTCTTC. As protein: CASSHPRAENEQFF.

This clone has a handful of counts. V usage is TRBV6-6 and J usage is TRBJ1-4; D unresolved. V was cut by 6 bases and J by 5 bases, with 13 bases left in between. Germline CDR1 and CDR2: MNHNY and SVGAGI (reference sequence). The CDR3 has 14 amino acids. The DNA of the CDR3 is TGTGCCAGCAGATACCTGGGTCGAAATGAAAAACTGTTTTTT. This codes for CASRYLGRNEKLFF.

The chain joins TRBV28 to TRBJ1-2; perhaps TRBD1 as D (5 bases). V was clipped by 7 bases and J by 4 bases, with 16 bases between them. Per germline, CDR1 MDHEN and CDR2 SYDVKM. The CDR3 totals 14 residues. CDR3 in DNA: TGTGCCAGCACACGGACAAGCTTGATCTATGGCTACACCTTC. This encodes CASTRTSLIYGYTF.

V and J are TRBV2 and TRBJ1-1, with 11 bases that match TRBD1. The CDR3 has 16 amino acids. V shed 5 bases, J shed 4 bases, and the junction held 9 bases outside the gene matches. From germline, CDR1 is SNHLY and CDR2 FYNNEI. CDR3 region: CASSRTGGERGTEAFF. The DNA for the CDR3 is TGTGCCAGCAGTCGGACAGGGGGCGAACGTGGCACTGAAGCTTTCTTT.

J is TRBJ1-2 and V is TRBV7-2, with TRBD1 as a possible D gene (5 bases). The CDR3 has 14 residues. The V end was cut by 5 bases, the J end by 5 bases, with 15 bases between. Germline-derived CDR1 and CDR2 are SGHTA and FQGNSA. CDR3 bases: TGTGCCAGCAGCACCGCGACAGTGGAGTATGGCTACACCTTC. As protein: CASSTATVEYGYTF.

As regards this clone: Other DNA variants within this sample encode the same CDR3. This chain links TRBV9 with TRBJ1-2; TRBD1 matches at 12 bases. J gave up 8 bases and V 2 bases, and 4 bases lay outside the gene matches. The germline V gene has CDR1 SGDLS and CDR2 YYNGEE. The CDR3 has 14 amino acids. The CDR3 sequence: CASSVGQGARGYTF. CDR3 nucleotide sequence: TGTGCCAGCAGCGTGGGACAGGGGGCGCGGGGCTACACCTTC.

In DNA, the CDR3 is TGTGCCATCAGTGACCAAGGACGGAACTATGGCTACACCTTC. This encodes CAISDQGRNYGYTF. V is TRBV10-3 and J is TRBJ1-2; no firm D call. The V gene's germline CDR1 is ENHRY and CDR2 SYGVKD. With 3 bases removed from V and 2 bases from J, the gap between germline ends came to 10 bases. CDR3 length: 14 residues.

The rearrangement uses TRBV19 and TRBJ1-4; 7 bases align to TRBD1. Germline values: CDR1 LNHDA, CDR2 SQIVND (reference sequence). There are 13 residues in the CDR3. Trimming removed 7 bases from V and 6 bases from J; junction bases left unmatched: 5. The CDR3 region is CASKGQQYEKLFF. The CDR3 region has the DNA TGTGCCAGTAAGGGACAGCAATATGAAAAACTGTTTTTT.